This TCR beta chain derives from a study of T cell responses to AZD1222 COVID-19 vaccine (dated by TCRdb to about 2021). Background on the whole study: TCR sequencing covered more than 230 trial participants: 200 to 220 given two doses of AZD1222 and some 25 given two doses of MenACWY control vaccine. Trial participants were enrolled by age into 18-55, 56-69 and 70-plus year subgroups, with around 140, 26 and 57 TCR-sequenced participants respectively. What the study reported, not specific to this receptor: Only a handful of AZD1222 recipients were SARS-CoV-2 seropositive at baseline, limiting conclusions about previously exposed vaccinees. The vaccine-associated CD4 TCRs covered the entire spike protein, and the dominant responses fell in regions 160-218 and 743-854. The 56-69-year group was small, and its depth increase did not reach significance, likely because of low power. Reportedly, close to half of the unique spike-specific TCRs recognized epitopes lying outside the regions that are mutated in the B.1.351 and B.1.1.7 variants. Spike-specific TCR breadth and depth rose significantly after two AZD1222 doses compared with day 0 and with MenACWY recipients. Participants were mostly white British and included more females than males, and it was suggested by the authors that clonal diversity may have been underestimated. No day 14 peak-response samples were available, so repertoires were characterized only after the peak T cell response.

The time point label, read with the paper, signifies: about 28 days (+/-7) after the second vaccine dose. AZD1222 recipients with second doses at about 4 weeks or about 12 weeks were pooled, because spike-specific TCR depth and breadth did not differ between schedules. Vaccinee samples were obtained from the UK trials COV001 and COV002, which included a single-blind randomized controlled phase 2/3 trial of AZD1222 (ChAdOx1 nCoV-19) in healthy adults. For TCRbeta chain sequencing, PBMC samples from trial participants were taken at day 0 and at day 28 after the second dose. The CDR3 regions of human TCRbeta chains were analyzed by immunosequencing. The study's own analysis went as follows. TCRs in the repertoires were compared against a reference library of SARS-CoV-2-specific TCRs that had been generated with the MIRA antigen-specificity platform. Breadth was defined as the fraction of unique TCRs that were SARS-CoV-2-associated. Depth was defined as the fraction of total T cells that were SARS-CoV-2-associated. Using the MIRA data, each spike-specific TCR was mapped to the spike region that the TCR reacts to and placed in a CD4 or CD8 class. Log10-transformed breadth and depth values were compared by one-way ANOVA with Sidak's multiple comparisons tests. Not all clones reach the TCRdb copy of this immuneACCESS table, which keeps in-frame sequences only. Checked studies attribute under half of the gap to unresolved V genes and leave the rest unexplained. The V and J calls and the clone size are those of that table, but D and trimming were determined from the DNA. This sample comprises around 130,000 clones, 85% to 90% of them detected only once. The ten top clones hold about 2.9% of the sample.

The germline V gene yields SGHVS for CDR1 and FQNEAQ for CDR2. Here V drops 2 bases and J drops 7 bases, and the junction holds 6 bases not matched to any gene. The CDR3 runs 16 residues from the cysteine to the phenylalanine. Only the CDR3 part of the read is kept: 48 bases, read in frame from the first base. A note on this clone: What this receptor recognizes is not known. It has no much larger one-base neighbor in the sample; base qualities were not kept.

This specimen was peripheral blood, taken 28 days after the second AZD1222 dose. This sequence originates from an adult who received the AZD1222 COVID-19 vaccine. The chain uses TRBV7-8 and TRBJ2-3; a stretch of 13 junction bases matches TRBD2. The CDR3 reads CASSLFTSGGANTQYF. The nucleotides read TGTGCCAGCAGCTTATTCACTAGCGGGGGGGCGAATACGCAGTATTTT.